A selection of T cell receptor beta chains follows, all from one sample in a study of cytomegalovirus exposure and HLA in healthy donors. This table comes from immunoSEQ multiplex PCR, and its TCRdb copy is limited to in-frame clones, with some not included. The sample yields around 120,000 clones, 50% to 65% seen once. The specimen was PBMCs. Source of these receptors: a woman in her thirties or forties in good health and CMV-seropositive. The CDR3 runs from the conserved cysteine through the conserved F or W. D genes are given only for firm matches. Clone size is shown for a subset of rows, as once, few, many or a class of expanded clone.

J	V	D	size	DNA	CDR3
TRBJ2-7	TRBV5-4	TRBD1	-	TGTGCCAGCAGCTTGGTAGGGACAGGGTTCGCGAGCTACGAGCAGTACTTC	CASSLVGTGFASYEQYF
TRBJ1-1	TRBV30	TRBD1	-	TGTGCCTGCCGGGACAGGGCTGAAGCTTTCTTT	CACRDRAEAFF
TRBJ2-1	TRBV5-4	-	-	TGTGCCAGCAGCGGGGTTTACGGGGCCTACAATGAGCAGTTCTTC	CASSGVYGAYNEQFF
TRBJ1-5	TRBV5-1	-	-	TGCGCCAGCAGCTTGGATGGACAGAACAATCAGCCCCAGCATTTT	CASSLDGQNNQPQHF
TRBJ2-7	TRBV7-6	TRBD2	-	TGTGCCAGCAGTCTCTCGGGGGGGGGCTACGAGCAGTACTTC	CASSLSGGGYEQYF
TRBJ2-2	TRBV4-1	TRBD1	few	TGCGCCAGCAGCCAACGACAGGGGATGGGGGAGCTGTTTTTT	CASSQRQGMGELFF
TRBJ2-7	TRBV6-5	TRBD1	-	TGTGCCACAGCCGGGACAGGGGCCTACGAGCAGTACTTC	CATAGTGAYEQYF
TRBJ2-7	TRBV5-4	TRBD2	-	TGTGCCAGCAGCCAAGATTCATTTGGGACTAGCGGCTACGAGCAGTACTTC	CASSQDSFGTSGYEQYF
TRBJ2-1	TRBV4-1	TRBD1	-	TGCGCCAGCAGTCAGGACAGGGTACTACGCCAATTCTCCTACAATGAGCAGTTCTTC	CASSQDRVLRQFSYNEQFF
TRBJ2-3	TRBV7-2	-	few	TGTGCCAGCAGCTTCGGGGGAGACACAGATACGCAGTATTTT	CASSFGGDTDTQYF
TRBJ2-1	TRBV7-9	-	-	TGTGCCAGCAGCCGACTGGAAGAAACTTACAATGAGCAGTTCTTC	CASSRLEETYNEQFF